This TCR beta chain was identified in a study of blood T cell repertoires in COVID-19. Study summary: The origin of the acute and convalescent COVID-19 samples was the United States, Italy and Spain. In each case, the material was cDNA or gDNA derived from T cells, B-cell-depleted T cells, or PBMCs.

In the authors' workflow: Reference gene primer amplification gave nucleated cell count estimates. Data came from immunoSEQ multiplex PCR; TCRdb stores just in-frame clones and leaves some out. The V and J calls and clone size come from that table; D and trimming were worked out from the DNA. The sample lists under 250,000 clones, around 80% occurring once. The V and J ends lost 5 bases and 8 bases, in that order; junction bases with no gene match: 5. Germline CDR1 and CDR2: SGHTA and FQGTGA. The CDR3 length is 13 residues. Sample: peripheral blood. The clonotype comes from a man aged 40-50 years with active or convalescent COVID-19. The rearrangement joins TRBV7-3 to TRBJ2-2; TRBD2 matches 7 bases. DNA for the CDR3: TGTGCCAGCAGCCAAGCGGGACTTGGGGAGCTGTTTTTT. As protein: CASSQAGLGELFF. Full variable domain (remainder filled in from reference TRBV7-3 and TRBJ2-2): GAGVSQTPSNKVTEKGKYVELRCDPISGHTALYWYRQSLGQGPEFLIYFQGTGAADDSGLPNDRFFAVRPEGSVSTLKIQRTERGDSAVYLCASSQAGLGELFFGEGSRLTVL.